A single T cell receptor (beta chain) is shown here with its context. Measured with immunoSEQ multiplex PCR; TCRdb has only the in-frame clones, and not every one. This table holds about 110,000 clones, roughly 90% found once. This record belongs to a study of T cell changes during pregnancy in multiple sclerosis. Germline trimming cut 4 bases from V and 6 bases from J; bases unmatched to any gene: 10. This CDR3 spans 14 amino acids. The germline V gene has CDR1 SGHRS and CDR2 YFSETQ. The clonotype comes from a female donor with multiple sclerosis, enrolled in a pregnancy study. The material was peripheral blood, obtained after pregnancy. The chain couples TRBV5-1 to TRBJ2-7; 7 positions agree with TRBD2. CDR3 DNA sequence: TGCGCCAGCAGCCTGACTCTAGCGGCTCCCGAGCAGTACTTC. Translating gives CASSLTLAAPEQYF.